The rows below give T cell receptor beta chains drawn from one sample of a study of control samples from healthy donors and cancer patients. Sequenced by immunoSEQ multiplex PCR; TCRdb stores in-frame clones only, minus some. Of some 80,000 clones listed, around nine tenths are singletons. The sequenced sample consisted of blood. The receptor set was obtained from a man aged 50 to 60 in good health. CDR3s include the opening cysteine and the closing phenylalanine or tryptophan. A D gene is named only where the DNA matches it firmly. The size entry is marked missing in some rows and otherwise reads once, few, many or a size class.

d_call	v_call	j_call	clone_size	cdr3_aa	cdr3_nt
-	TRBV21-1	TRBJ2-3	-	CASSPRGTSTDTQYF	TGTGCCAGCAGCCCGCGGGGGACTAGCACAGATACGCAGTATTTT
TRBD1	TRBV11-3	TRBJ1-2	-	CASSFQSGGNGYTF	TGTGCCAGCAGCTTTCAGTCAGGGGGTAATGGCTACACCTTC
-	TRBV9	TRBJ1-2	-	CASGDYRKWGYTF	TGTGCCAGCGGAGACTACCGAAAATGGGGCTACACCTTC
-	TRBV6-5	TRBJ1-1	-	CASSSRGSARAFF	TGTGCCAGCAGTTCAAGGGGTTCAGCCCGGGCTTTCTTT
TRBD1	TRBV30	TRBJ2-7	-	CACIRTGGSYEQYF	TGTGCCTGTATAAGGACAGGGGGATCCTACGAGCAGTACTTC
-	TRBV6-5	TRBJ1-2	-	CASSSGGGYTF	TGTGCCAGCTCAAGCGGGGGTGGCTACACCTTC
-	TRBV27	TRBJ1-2	-	CASSRNRAGGDYGYTF	TGTGCCAGCAGTCGGAACAGGGCCGGGGGTGACTATGGCTACACCTTC
-	TRBV18	TRBJ2-2	-	CASSPPWDTNTGELFF	TGTGCCAGCTCACCACCGTGGGACACGAACACCGGGGAGCTGTTTTTT
-	TRBV2	TRBJ1-5	-	CASSEGRDNQPQHF	TGTGCCAGCAGTGAAGGAAGGGACAATCAGCCCCAGCATTTT
-	TRBV19	TRBJ2-4	-	CASSATGVQAKNIQYF	TGTGCCAGTAGTGCGACTGGGGTTCAAGCCAAAAACATTCAGTACTTC
-	TRBV6-6	TRBJ1-3	-	CASRSGTGNTIYF	TGTGCCAGCAGGTCCGGGACAGGAAACACCATATATTTT
-	TRBV5-8	TRBJ1-1	-	CASSYDRNTEAFF	TGTGCCAGCAGCTACGACAGGAACACTGAAGCTTTCTTT
-	TRBV6-5	TRBJ1-2	-	CASSSTPYGYTF	TGTGCCAGCAGTTCGACGCCCTATGGCTACACCTTC
TRBD1	TRBV6-1	TRBJ1-5	-	CASSEGRGRLQPQHF	TGTGCCAGCAGTGAAGGCAGGGGGCGCCTTCAGCCCCAGCATTTT
-	TRBV6-2/TRBV6-3	TRBJ2-5	-	CASSYSQETQYF	TGTGCCAGCAGTTACTCTCAGGAGACCCAGTACTTC
-	TRBV29-1	TRBJ1-5	-	CSLNQPQHF	TGCAGCCTAAATCAGCCCCAGCATTTT
-	TRBV5-6	TRBJ1-1	-	CASSLFQEAFF	TGTGCCAGCAGCTTGTTCCAGGAGGCTTTCTTT
-	TRBV7-9	TRBJ1-3	-	CASSLSQGLGNTIYF	TGTGCCAGCAGCTTATCACAGGGTCTAGGAAACACCATATATTTT
-	TRBV10-3	TRBJ1-3	-	CAISESITESGNTIYF	TGTGCCATCAGTGAGTCGATCACAGAGAGTGGAAACACCATATATTTT
-	TRBV28	TRBJ1-2	-	CASSLDANYGYTF	TGTGCCAGCAGTTTGGACGCTAACTATGGCTACACCTTC
TRBD1	TRBV19	TRBJ2-7	-	CASSDGDRGPSYEQYF	TGTGCCAGTAGTGACGGGGACAGGGGCCCTTCCTACGAGCAGTACTTC
TRBD1	TRBV5-8	TRBJ2-3	-	CASSFTGTGIDTQYF	TGTGCCAGCAGCTTCACCGGGACAGGTATAGATACGCAGTATTTT
-	TRBV27	TRBJ2-7	-	CASAPASSYEQYF	TGTGCCAGCGCTCCGGCAAGCTCCTACGAGCAGTACTTC
-	TRBV19	TRBJ1-2	-	CASEPRGRDGYTF	TGTGCCAGTGAGCCAAGGGGACGGGATGGCTACACCTTC
-	TRBV2	TRBJ1-5	-	CASSSPGPPGIKPQHF	TGTGCCAGCAGTTCCCCAGGGCCCCCAGGTATTAAGCCCCAGCATTTT
TRBD2	TRBV9	TRBJ2-5	-	CASSVGAGGIPYQETQYF	TGTGCCAGCAGCGTAGGGGCGGGGGGTATACCGTACCAAGAGACCCAGTACTTC
-	TRBV19	TRBJ1-3	few	CASSQENTIYF	TGTGCCAGTAGTCAAGAGAACACCATATATTTT
TRBD1	TRBV6-5	TRBJ1-5	few	CASTRDRGPNQPQHF	TGTGCCAGCACCCGGGACAGGGGACCTAATCAGCCCCAGCATTTT
TRBD2	TRBV11-2	TRBJ2-1	few	CASSPGLERGEQFF	TGTGCCAGCAGCCCGGGACTAGAACGGGGTGAGCAGTTCTTC